This note documents a single T cell receptor (beta chain) sequence. Its matching antigen is unknown. This specimen belongs to a study of beta chain features in type 1 diabetes. The entirety of the isolated RNA underwent reverse transcription, so expressed TCRB transcripts were sequenced. Some clones are missing from TCRdb's copy, which holds only in-frame ones; the method was immunoSEQ multiplex PCR. The table records roughly 150,000 clones, roughly 60% of them present only once. Study conclusions and caveats: Any HLA effect on TCRB rearrangement was left unresolved by small sub-analyses. Amplification by PCR could prefer shorter templates, with the same effect in patients and controls. Type 1 diabetes patients had TCRB CDR3s that were shorter (moderately but significantly so) in all four CD4+ subsets. Junctions at VDJ sites from type 1 diabetes patients had fewer insertions and more deletions.

Germline CDR1 SQVTM, CDR2 ANQGSEA. This CDR3 has 14 residues. J was trimmed by 6 bases and V by 4 bases; bases with no gene match: 4. Sequencing was performed on naive CD4+ T cells from blood. The TCR originated in a man aged 25-45 years with type 1 diabetes. The chain uses TRBV29-1 and TRBJ2-7; 15 nucleotides agree with TRBD2. The CDR3 loop reads CSVGGTSGGPEQYF. CDR3 nucleotide sequence: TGCAGCGTTGGAGGGACTAGCGGGGGGCCCGAGCAGTACTTC.